This T cell receptor beta chain appears in the sequencing data of a study of OX40 agonist ivuxolimab in advanced cancers. V lost 4 bases, J lost 5 bases, and 9 bases lay in between. Germline assignment: CDR1 MGHDK and CDR2 SYGVNS. CDR3 length: 14 residues. This clone was counted a single time. This table comes from immunoSEQ multiplex PCR, and its TCRdb copy is limited to in-frame clones, with some not included. The data show 55,000 to 60,000 clones, around 90% seen once. Material: CD4+ or CD8+ T cells sorted from blood, obtained in a trial of the OX40 agonist ivuxolimab. The clonotype comes from an adult with an advanced solid tumor such as melanoma, head and neck, liver or kidney cancer. The chain carries TRBV25-1 and TRBJ1-6, with a tentative D call TRBD1 (5 bases). This chain's CDR3 is CASSGGKNNSPLHF. The CDR3 DNA sequence: TGTGCCAGCAGTGGGGGGAAAAATAATTCACCCCTCCACTTT.